This T cell receptor beta chain was observed in a study of T-cell memory formation after mild COVID-19 (dated by TCRdb to the early 2020s). With respect to the entire study: TCR sequence clusters from the two donors were largely donor specific. The cohort was made up of two young adult volunteers, one female and one male, who were previously healthy. In a couple of donors, T-cell clones that expanded and contracted after mild COVID-19 were tracked by sequencing TCRalpha and TCRbeta repertoires over time. The research as a whole found: The second-wave clones that peaked on day 37 were not confirmed to be SARS-CoV-2 specific. The study included only a couple of mild cases, and larger cohorts that include severe cases with pre-infection samples were judged to be necessary. Balanced CD4/CD8 phenotypes were observed for clones contracting from day 15 to 85, whereas a bias towards CD4+ was observed for a second wave of clones expanding from day 15 to 37. The detection of some responding clones in pre-infection memory suggests that pre-existing cross-reactive memory T cells joined the SARS-CoV-2 response. Contracting CD4+ clones turned up mainly in the CM and EM memory subsets, whereas EMRA was where CD8+ clones were enriched.

PBMCs were isolated by Ficoll-Paque density gradient centrifugation. This clonotype occurred a few times. It lacks a known antigen. Base quality data are lacking; no much larger clone is found one base away. The sample was run on an Illumina NovaSeq 6000. TCRalpha and TCRbeta cDNA libraries were built by 5'RACE with constant-segment primers, adding sample barcodes and unique molecular identifiers. RNA was extracted from every sample with Trizol reagent. The libraries were amplified in two PCR steps, and the second step added a second sample barcode and Illumina TruSeq adapters. Sequencing of the libraries was done on an Illumina NovaSeq, producing 2 x 150 bp paired-end reads. The source study handled its data this way. Demultiplexing of reads and collapsing into UMI-guided consensus sequences were performed with migec v1.2.7. Using mixcr v2.1.11, the UMI consensuses were aligned to TRA and TRB V and J templates and assembled into clonotypes. Expanded or contracted clonotypes were those called significant by both edgeR and NoisET, with noise models trained on biological replicates. edgeR calls used a false discovery rate-adjusted p below 0.01 and a log2 fold-change threshold of 1. As an exploratory analysis of dynamics, max-normalized trajectories of the 1000 most abundant clonotypes were examined with PCA combined with hierarchical clustering. Each responding clone was given a CD4 or CD8 phenotype based on the CD4+ and CD8+ repertoires, which had been sequenced separately. TCRdb itself trimmed the public reads at Q25 with fastp, ran MiXCR and retained productive beta chains. Every CDR3 protein is listed once, alongside the most common genes and DNA of its rows. TCRdb assigned the V and J calls; the authors' analysis was not used. The sample table contains roughly 280,000 distinct CDR3 sequences; only one count was recorded for about 16% of them. The ten largest account for roughly 20% of the sample.

Taken from cysteine to phenylalanine, the CDR3 has 13 residues. The retained sequence is limited to the CDR3, 39 bases, with the frame set at the first base. CDR1 is given as MNHEY and CDR2 as SVGAGI, both from the germline V gene. Between the V and J ends, shortened by 2 bases and 0 bases respectively, the junction contains 5 bases. The receptor's source is a man aged 18-30 years who had mild COVID-19 (a few samples of this study predate the infection). The sample titles of this study are shuffled in the database, so cell type and time point are left out; the donor was told from shared clones. Sequences were obtained from PBMCs or a T cell subset sorted from them (not recorded which). This chain is built from TRBV6-5 and TRBJ2-7; no D gene call is confident. The nucleotide sequence reads TGTGCCAGCAGTTACGGGCTCTCCTACGAGCAGTACTTC. Translated, this gives CASSYGLSYEQYF.